Listed here are 17 T cell receptor beta chains from one sample, sequenced in a study of early T cells in non-severe SARS-CoV-2 infection. Each CDR3 protein is one row after TCRdb ran MiXCR on the 5' RACE reads. The sample shows around 44,000 distinct CDR3 sequences, 6.5% to 9.5% of them seen only once. Sequenced input: whole blood. The receptor set was obtained from an adult who was a healthcare worker with PCR-confirmed SARS-CoV-2 infection or an uninfected control (not recorded which).

This clonotype was observed many times. The chain carries TRBV6-2 or TRBV6-3 and TRBJ1-2, with D perhaps matching TRBD1 (6 bases). Trimming removed 4 bases from V and 8 bases from J, with 11 bases in between. Germline values: CDR1 MNHEY, CDR2 SVGEGT. This CDR3 region has 12 residues. CDR3 amino acids: CASSFRGGGYTF. The CDR3 DNA sequence: TGTGCCAGCAGTTTCAGGGGAGGCGGCTACACCTTC.

This rearrangement joins TRBV11-2 to TRBJ2-2; 16 nucleotides line up with TRBD2. V lost 5 bases to trimming and J lost 8 bases; unmatched junction nucleotides: 11. This CDR3 comprises 18 residues. In germline, CDR1 is SGHAT, CDR2 FQNNGV. The chain's CDR3 is CASSRTGLAGGHPGELFF. CDR3 coding DNA: TGTGCCAGCAGCCGAACGGGACTAGCGGGGGGGCACCCTGGGGAGCTGTTTTTT.

This clonotype was counted many times. The chain links TRBV3-1 to TRBJ2-3; D gene ambiguous. The CDR3 extends over 12 amino acids. The germline V and J ends were trimmed by 1 base and 3 bases, with 2 bases remaining between them. CDR1 LGHDT and CDR2 YNNKEL come from the germline V gene (reference sequence). As DNA, the CDR3 is TGTGCCAGCAGCCAAGGGACAGATACGCAGTATTTT. Protein: CASSQGTDTQYF.

This clonotype was recorded many times. This chain links TRBV20-1 with TRBJ2-7; unclear D gene. CDR3 size: 15 residues. Per germline, CDR1 DFQATT and CDR2 SNEGSKA (reference sequence). Trimming stripped 0 bases from V and 2 bases from J, with 14 bases between. The CDR3 here is CSARDFSAKAYEQYF. Written as DNA, the CDR3 is TGCAGTGCTAGAGATTTCTCGGCCAAGGCCTACGAGCAGTACTTC.

This clonotype occurred many times. This chain uses TRBV6-2 or TRBV6-3 with TRBJ1-6, with 10 positions matching TRBD1. From germline, CDR1 is MNHEY and CDR2 SVGEGT. The CDR3 spans 15 residues. The trim removed 8 bases at V and 10 bases at J, leaving 11 bases unmatched. CDR3 loop: CASVGQGQGMSPLHF. For the CDR3, the DNA is TGTGCCAGCGTGGGACAGGGACAGGGGATGTCACCCCTCCACTTT.

The chain joins TRBV4-2 to TRBJ1-1, with D uncertain. The CDR3 totals 13 residues. Germline CDR1 is LGHNA and CDR2 is YNFKEQ. Deletions cut 3 bases from V and 7 bases from J, with 12 bases between. CDR3 DNA sequence: TGTGCCAGCAGCCAGGGGTTTGAGTATGAAGCTTTCTTT. This translates into CASSQGFEYEAFF.

The rearrangement uses TRBV6-2 or TRBV6-3 and TRBJ2-2; tentative D call: TRBD1 (5 bases). This CDR3 has 14 amino acids. V shed 7 bases and J shed 5 bases, with 14 bases lying between them. Germline V gives CDR1 MNHEY, CDR2 SVGEGT. CDR3: CASTRFRETGELFF. The CDR3 bases are TGTGCCAGCACCCGTTTCAGGGAAACCGGGGAGCTGTTTTTT.

There are a few counts of this clonotype. This rearrangement joins TRBV7-9 to TRBJ2-7, with D maybe TRBD2 (5 bases). The germline V and J ends were trimmed by 2 bases and 2 bases, with 7 bases remaining between them. The CDR3 contains 13 residues. Per the germline V gene, CDR1 is SEHNR and CDR2 is FQNEAQ (reference sequence). The DNA of the CDR3 is TGTGCCAGCAGCTTAACCGGGACCTACGAGCAGTACTTC. Its translation: CASSLTGTYEQYF.

Many counts were recorded for this clonotype. This sequence joins TRBV20-1 and TRBJ2-7; TRBD2 matches 12 bases. There are 16 residues in the CDR3. CDR1 is DFQATT and CDR2 is SNEGSKA in the germline V gene (reference sequence). With 1 base clipped from V and 3 bases from J, the junction kept 7 bases outside the gene matches. The CDR3 region is CSARARGLAGRYEQYF. The CDR3 nucleotides are TGCAGTGCTAGAGCGAGAGGACTAGCGGGGCGCTACGAGCAGTACTTC.

This clonotype was counted many times. The rearrangement links TRBV5-3 to TRBJ1-2, with 7 bases aligning to TRBD1. TRBV5-3 is an ORF, with its function uncertain. V trimming: 3 bases; J trimming: 4 bases; junction bases outside the gene matches: 9. This CDR3 spans 15 amino acids. CDR3 protein: CARSSDRERGYGYTF. Here the CDR3 DNA reads TGTGCCAGAAGCTCCGACAGGGAGCGCGGCTATGGCTACACCTTC.

This clonotype showed up many times. The gene calls are TRBV7-9 and TRBJ2-3; D uncertain. The V end was cut by 3 bases, the J end by 0 bases, with 10 bases between. This CDR3 region has 15 residues. Germline V lookup: CDR1 SEHNR, CDR2 FQNEAQ (reference sequence). CDR3 protein: CASSLGSLSTDTQYF. The CDR3 nucleotides read TGTGCCAGCAGCTTGGGATCCCTTAGCACAGATACGCAGTATTTT.

This clonotype has a count of ten or more. The V gene is TRBV11-2, the J gene TRBJ2-1; 10 bases are shared with TRBD2. The CDR3 sequence is 14 residues long. Germline CDR1 SGHAT, CDR2 FQNNGV. The V and J ends lost 4 bases and 5 bases, in that order; junction bases with no gene match: 2. The CDR3 DNA follows: TGTGCCAGCAGCTCGCTAGCGGGGGACAATGAGCAGTTCTTC. It codes for CASSSLAGDNEQFF.

This clonotype was seen ten or more times. The chain joins TRBV10-3 to TRBJ1-2; 9 bases agree with TRBD1. There are 15 residues in the CDR3. Germline V gives CDR1 ENHRY, CDR2 SYGVKD. The ends lost 6 bases at V and 4 bases at J; junction bases unmatched: 9. CDR3 nucleotides: TGTGCCATCAGCGCGGGACAGGGCATTTCCTATGGCTACACCTTC. Protein sequence: CAISAGQGISYGYTF.

This chain uses TRBV20-1 with TRBJ1-2; D remains unclear. The CDR3 has 12 residues. Per the germline V gene, CDR1 is DFQATT and CDR2 is SNEGSKA (reference sequence). V gave up 5 bases and J gave up 4 bases, with 11 bases separating them. The CDR3 spells CSAYGKAYGYTF. The CDR3 bases are TGCAGTGCTTACGGGAAGGCCTATGGCTACACCTTC.

This clonotype was counted ten times or more. The chain recombines TRBV28 with TRBJ1-2; D not certain. Trimming stripped 5 bases from V and 6 bases from J, with 4 bases between. Germline CDR1 MDHEN, CDR2 SYDVKM. This CDR3 is 10 amino acids long. The chain's CDR3 is CASSSDGYTF. The CDR3 DNA follows: TGTGCCAGCAGTAGTGATGGCTACACCTTC.

The chain links TRBV30 to TRBJ2-7; the match to TRBD2 covers 11 bases. The CDR3 sequence is 15 residues long. With 2 bases clipped from V and 7 bases from J, the junction kept 10 bases outside the gene matches. Germline-derived CDR1 and CDR2 are GTSNPN and SVGIG (reference sequence). The CDR3 sequence is CAWSPASGGTLEQYF. The CDR3 bases are TGTGCCTGGAGTCCCGCTAGCGGGGGGACCTTGGAGCAGTACTTC.

At least ten counts were recorded for this clonotype. The chain carries TRBV29-1 and TRBJ2-1, with 9 bases matching TRBD1. The CDR3 runs to 12 residues. Germline trimming cut 7 bases from V and 7 bases from J; bases unmatched to any gene: 5. Germline CDR1 and CDR2: SQVTM and ANQGSEA. CDR3 residues: CSARTGENEQFF. As DNA, the CDR3 is TGCAGCGCCCGGACAGGGGAAAATGAGCAGTTCTTC.